These T cell receptor beta chains were read from a single sample in a study of blood T cell repertoires in COVID-19. Sequenced by immunoSEQ multiplex PCR; TCRdb stores in-frame clones only, minus some. The sample yields hundreds of thousands of clones, about 90% seen once. The specimen was PBMCs or T cells enriched from blood (not recorded which). The receptors come from a man aged 25 to 40 who had recovered from COVID-19. Both conserved end residues are part of each CDR3. D genes are given only for firm matches. The size of a clone is reported for some rows only, either as once, few or many, or as a class for expanded clones.

size: .
V: TRBV7-9
D: .
J: TRBJ1-3
DNA: TGTGCCAGCACCTTGCGGGGCGAAAACACCATATATTTT
CDR3: CASTLRGENTIYF

size: .
V: TRBV18
D: TRBD2
J: TRBJ2-5
DNA: TGTGCCAGCTCACCAAATAGCGGGGGGCGCCAAGAGACCCAGTACTTC
CDR3: CASSPNSGGRQETQYF

size: few
V: TRBV27
D: .
J: TRBJ2-7
DNA: TGTGCCAGCAAATCCCCACAACCTCCGTCCTACGAGCAGTACTTC
CDR3: CASKSPQPPSYEQYF

size: once
V: TRBV5-4
D: .
J: TRBJ1-3
DNA: TGTGCCAGCAGCTCTACAACAGGAGCAGACACCATATATTTT
CDR3: CASSSTTGADTIYF

size: .
V: TRBV5-4
D: .
J: TRBJ2-5
DNA: TGTGCCAGCAGCTCAATACGAGGCCTCCAAGAGACCCAGTACTTC
CDR3: CASSSIRGLQETQYF

size: .
V: TRBV7-8
D: .
J: TRBJ1-1
DNA: TGTGCCAGCAGCTTAGCCTCGGGGGGCGCCGGTGAAGCTTTCTTT
CDR3: CASSLASGGAGEAFF

size: .
V: TRBV7-8
D: .
J: TRBJ2-1
DNA: TGTGCCAGCAGCACTCAGGGATATTCCGATGAGCAGTTCTTC
CDR3: CASSTQGYSDEQFF

size: once
V: TRBV7-8
D: TRBD1
J: TRBJ1-3
DNA: TGTGCCAGCAGCCCCTACCCTAGGGGGCCCGTTGGAAACACCATATATTTT
CDR3: CASSPYPRGPVGNTIYF

size: .
V: TRBV7-6
D: TRBD2
J: TRBJ2-7
DNA: TGTGCCAGCAGCTTAACCCGGGGTAGCGGGAGTCTCTACGAGCAGTACTTC
CDR3: CASSLTRGSGSLYEQYF

size: .
V: TRBV19
D: .
J: TRBJ2-6
DNA: TGTGCCAGTAGTCCGAGGGGGTCTGGGGCCAACGTCCTGACTTTC
CDR3: CASSPRGSGANVLTF

size: .
V: TRBV6-1
D: TRBD1
J: TRBJ1-3
DNA: TGTGCCAGCAGTGAAGACAGGGGGAACACCATATATTTT
CDR3: CASSEDRGNTIYF

size: .
V: TRBV4-3
D: TRBD1
J: TRBJ1-3
DNA: TGCGCCAGCAGCCGCCGGACAGGTGAATCTGGAAACACCATATATTTT
CDR3: CASSRRTGESGNTIYF

size: .
V: TRBV5-1
D: .
J: TRBJ2-1
DNA: TGCGCCAGCAGCTTGCTGCGAGACAATGAGCAGTTCTTC
CDR3: CASSLLRDNEQFF

size: .
V: TRBV27
D: TRBD2
J: TRBJ2-2
DNA: TGTGCCAGCAGTTTTGTAGCGGGAGTCCCGGCGAACACCGGGGAGCTGTTTTTT
CDR3: CASSFVAGVPANTGELFF

size: .
V: TRBV6-5
D: .
J: TRBJ2-5
DNA: TGTGCCAGCAGTTACGGGCAGTCGTGGGAGACCCAGTACTTC
CDR3: CASSYGQSWETQYF

size: once
V: TRBV29-1
D: .
J: TRBJ2-5
DNA: TGCAGCGGTGAAGGACTTCCCGAGGAGACCCAGTACTTC
CDR3: CSGEGLPEETQYF

size: .
V: TRBV27
D: .
J: TRBJ1-5
DNA: TGTGCCAGCAGTTTATTTCGGGGGGATCAGCCCCAGCATTTT
CDR3: CASSLFRGDQPQHF

size: once
V: TRBV4-3
D: TRBD2
J: TRBJ2-7
DNA: TGCGCCAGCAGCCAAGCCTTACCTAGCGGGGGCCCCTCCTACGAGCAGTACTTC
CDR3: CASSQALPSGGPSYEQYF

size: .
V: TRBV19
D: TRBD1
J: TRBJ2-2
DNA: TGTGCCAGTAGTTCACCCGGGACAGGGAACACCGGGGAGCTGTTTTTT
CDR3: CASSSPGTGNTGELFF

size: .
V: TRBV6-5
D: TRBD1
J: TRBJ1-5
DNA: TGTGCCAGCAGTTACGACAGGGGGATAGATCAGCCCCAGCATTTT
CDR3: CASSYDRGIDQPQHF

size: once
V: TRBV3-1/TRBV3-2
D: TRBD1
J: TRBJ2-7
DNA: TGTGCCAGCAAAGCGACAGGGGCCTCCTACGAGCAGTACTTC
CDR3: CASKATGASYEQYF

size: .
V: TRBV11-2
D: TRBD1
J: TRBJ1-1
DNA: TGTGCCAGCAGCTTACTTTTTACAGGGGGGTGGGACACTGAAGCTTTCTTT
CDR3: CASSLLFTGGWDTEAFF

size: .
V: TRBV9
D: .
J: TRBJ1-2
DNA: TGTGCCAGCAGCACCATGGGAGGGAGGGATGGCTACACCTTC
CDR3: CASSTMGGRDGYTF

size: .
V: TRBV25-1
D: TRBD1
J: TRBJ1-2
DNA: TGTGCCAGCAGTGAGACCGGGACAGGAGGCTCGGGCTATGGCTACACCTTC
CDR3: CASSETGTGGSGYGYTF

size: .
V: TRBV7-8
D: .
J: TRBJ1-2
DNA: TGTGCCAGCAGCTCGAGGACAGCACAATATGGCTACACCTTC
CDR3: CASSSRTAQYGYTF

size: .
V: TRBV28
D: .
J: TRBJ1-5
DNA: TGTGCCAGCAGCCTGACAGTTAGCAATCAGCCCCAGCATTTT
CDR3: CASSLTVSNQPQHF

size: .
V: TRBV9
D: TRBD2
J: TRBJ2-3
DNA: TGTGCCAGCAGCGTAGAGGTTGCGGGAGTGGGCAATCTAACAGATACGCAGTATTTT
CDR3: CASSVEVAGVGNLTDTQYF

size: .
V: TRBV4-3
D: .
J: TRBJ1-5
DNA: TGCGCCAGCAGCCAAGGCCTACAGCTCAATCAGCCCCAGCATTTT
CDR3: CASSQGLQLNQPQHF

size: .
V: TRBV5-3
D: .
J: TRBJ1-5
DNA: TGTGCCAGAAGCTTGGGGCTGACTGATAGCAATCAGCCCCAGCATTTT
CDR3: CARSLGLTDSNQPQHF

size: .
V: TRBV29-1
D: .
J: TRBJ2-7
DNA: TGCAGCGTTCGGGGACTCTACGAGCAGTACTTC
CDR3: CSVRGLYEQYF

size: .
V: TRBV5-4
D: .
J: TRBJ2-3
DNA: TGTGCCAGCAGCCCCGACTCATTCGGAGGGAGAGATACGCAGTATTTT
CDR3: CASSPDSFGGRDTQYF

size: .
V: TRBV27
D: TRBD1
J: TRBJ2-4
DNA: TGTGCCAGTACTACCTGGCGGGGACAGGGTGGAAACATTCAGTACTTC
CDR3: CASTTWRGQGGNIQYF

size: .
V: TRBV28
D: .
J: TRBJ2-1
DNA: TGTGCCAGCAGGTCGGGACTTTCCTCCTACAATGAGCAGTTCTTC
CDR3: CASRSGLSSYNEQFF

size: .
V: TRBV25-1
D: .
J: TRBJ1-4
DNA: TGTGCCAGCAGGGGAGGTAGCGCAACTAATGAAAAACTGTTTTTT
CDR3: CASRGGSATNEKLFF

size: .
V: TRBV28
D: TRBD2
J: TRBJ2-1
DNA: TGTGCCAGCAGTTTGCGGGAGAGCTCCTACAATGAGCAGTTCTTC
CDR3: CASSLRESSYNEQFF

size: .
V: TRBV6-5
D: TRBD2
J: TRBJ2-7
DNA: TGTGCCAGCCTGACCACTAGCGGGAATACCTACGAGCAGTACTTC
CDR3: CASLTTSGNTYEQYF

size: .
V: TRBV6-4
D: TRBD2
J: TRBJ2-3
DNA: TGTGCCAGCAGTCCGACTAGCGGGGGAAGCACAGATACGCAGTATTTT
CDR3: CASSPTSGGSTDTQYF

size: .
V: TRBV7-2
D: .
J: TRBJ2-1
DNA: TGTGCCAGCAGCAAAGGCTTCGGGAGTTACAATGAGCAGTTCTTC
CDR3: CASSKGFGSYNEQFF

size: once
V: TRBV9
D: .
J: TRBJ2-2
DNA: TGTGCCAGCAGTTCCCTTGCAGGGCCCCGGGAGCTGTTTTTT
CDR3: CASSSLAGPRELFF

size: .
V: TRBV27
D: TRBD1
J: TRBJ1-6
DNA: TGTGCCAGCAGTTTATCGGGACAGGTCTATAATTCACCCCTCCACTTT
CDR3: CASSLSGQVYNSPLHF

size: .
V: TRBV18
D: .
J: TRBJ1-6
DNA: TGTGCCAGCTCACCAAACATCGATTCACCCCTCCACTTT
CDR3: CASSPNIDSPLHF

size: once
V: TRBV21-1
D: .
J: TRBJ1-3
DNA: TGTGCCAGCAGCTCCCGGGTTCGGGGAAGAAACACCATATATTTT
CDR3: CASSSRVRGRNTIYF

size: few
V: TRBV7-4
D: TRBD1
J: TRBJ1-6
DNA: TGTGCCAGCAGCTTAGAGTCCGGGACAGGGGTAAATTCACCCCTCCACTTT
CDR3: CASSLESGTGVNSPLHF

size: once
V: TRBV10-1
D: .
J: TRBJ2-3
DNA: TGCGCCAGCAGTGTAGAGACGGGTACGCAGTATTTT
CDR3: CASSVETGTQYF

size: .
V: TRBV7-2
D: TRBD1
J: TRBJ2-7
DNA: TGTGCCAGCAGCCTCGACAGGGGAATCGAGCAGTACTTC
CDR3: CASSLDRGIEQYF

size: .
V: TRBV6-5
D: .
J: TRBJ2-1
DNA: TGTGCCAGCAGCCCCGACATTAGCTCCTACAATGAGCAGTTCTTC
CDR3: CASSPDISSYNEQFF

size: .
V: TRBV12-3/TRBV12-4
D: .
J: TRBJ1-2
DNA: TGTGCCAGCAGGCCTCCAGAGGGTGTCTACACCTTC
CDR3: CASRPPEGVYTF

size: .
V: TRBV6-5
D: .
J: TRBJ1-5
DNA: TGTGCCAGCAGTCCGACGGACACCTCCAATCAGCCCCAGCATTTT
CDR3: CASSPTDTSNQPQHF

size: .
V: TRBV27
D: .
J: TRBJ1-5
DNA: TGTGCCAGCAGCCACGACAGACTAGCTTCGGGCAATCAGCCCCAGCATTTT
CDR3: CASSHDRLASGNQPQHF

size: .
V: TRBV7-2
D: .
J: TRBJ2-1
DNA: TGTGCCAGCAGCTTAGTAGCGGACCATTACAATGAGCAGTTCTTC
CDR3: CASSLVADHYNEQFF

size: .
V: TRBV9
D: TRBD2
J: TRBJ2-2
DNA: TGTGCCAGCTCTTTAGCGGGAGGGAACACCGGGGAGCTGTTTTTT
CDR3: CASSLAGGNTGELFF

size: .
V: TRBV6-6
D: .
J: TRBJ1-2
DNA: TGTGCCAGCAGTTACCAGGATGGCTACACCTTC
CDR3: CASSYQDGYTF

size: once
V: TRBV13
D: .
J: TRBJ1-2
DNA: TGTGCCAGCAGCCTGGCGGCCCAGGGACTTAACTATGGCTACACCTTC
CDR3: CASSLAAQGLNYGYTF